The next 30 T cell receptor beta chains were all read from a single sample in a study of T-cell memory formation after mild COVID-19. Using its own MiXCR run on the 5' RACE reads, TCRdb lists one record per CDR3 protein. The sample lists 350,000 to 450,000 distinct CDR3 sequences; around 15% were seen once. The material sequenced was PBMCs or a T cell subset sorted from them (not recorded which). The source of these receptors is a man aged 18 to 30 who had mild COVID-19 (a few samples of this study predate the infection). Cell type and time point are not known.

This clonotype was recorded many times. The rearrangement uses TRBV7-6 and TRBJ2-5; TRBD2 matches 8 bases. The J segment lost 2 bases and the V segment lost 6 bases, leaving 5 bases of the junction unmatched. The germline V gene has CDR1 SGHVS and CDR2 FNYEAQ. The CDR3 covers 14 residues. The CDR3 reads CASSLERGQETQYF. CDR3 sequence (DNA): TGTGCCAGCAGTCTAGAGCGGGGGCAAGAGACCCAGTACTTC.

This clonotype was found a few times. The chain employs TRBV4-3 and TRBJ1-2, with a tentative D call TRBD1 (5 bases). The CDR3 sequence is 16 residues long. Trimming removed 1 base at V and 3 bases at J, with 15 bases between. Germline V gene sequence: CDR1 LGHNA, CDR2 YSLEER. As DNA, the CDR3 is TGCGCCAGCAGCCAAGGGCAAGGGGCAGGGCACTATGGCTACACCTTC. As protein: CASSQGQGAGHYGYTF.

This clonotype was detected many times. The V gene is TRBV12-3 or TRBV12-4, the J gene TRBJ2-2; D possibly corresponds to TRBD1 (6 bases). V lost 6 bases and J lost 0, with 17 bases in between. This CDR3 has 17 amino acids. The CDR3: CASRRGGGAPNTGELFF. The CDR3 DNA reads as TGTGCCAGCAGACGGGGTGGGGGCGCCCCGAACACCGGGGAGCTGTTTTTT.

The chain is built from TRBV7-8 and TRBJ2-2; D not certain. This CDR3 is 15 amino acids long. The V and J ends lost 2 bases and 2 bases respectively, with 9 bases between them. CDR1 is SGHVS, CDR2 FQNEAQ, per germline. CDR3 nucleotides: TGTGCCAGCAGCTTAAGCCGACTCAACACCGGGGAGCTGTTTTTT. It yields the protein CASSLSRLNTGELFF.

J is TRBJ1-2 and V is TRBV20-1, with D possibly TRBD1 on 5 matching bases. CDR1 is DFQATT, CDR2 SNEGSKA, per germline (reference sequence). Deletions cut 5 bases from V and 4 bases from J, with 14 bases between. CDR3 length: 13 residues. CDR3 coding DNA: TGCAGTGCTTCCACGGGGGTAGTCTATGGCTACACCTTC. Amino acids: CSASTGVVYGYTF.

V gene TRBV7-7 combines with J gene TRBJ2-3; 9 bases are shared with TRBD2. Losses at the gene ends were 2 bases for V and 1 base for J; bases not matched to a gene: 7. This CDR3 comprises 17 residues. The germline gives CDR1 SSHAT, CDR2 FNYEAQ (reference sequence). The DNA of the CDR3 is TGTGCCAGCAGCTTATCCCGTAGCGGGAGAGGCACAGATACGCAGTATTTT. Its translation: CASSLSRSGRGTDTQYF.

This chain connects TRBV25-1 to TRBJ1-2; 7 nucleotides match TRBD1. The CDR3 consists of 14 residues. Looked up from germline, CDR1 is MGHDK and CDR2 is SYGVNS. J was trimmed by 9 bases and V by 9 bases; bases with no gene match: 16. CDR3 nucleotides: TGTGCCAGGAGAGATACCGGGACAGCAGAATGCTACACCTTC. Translating it yields CARRDTGTAECYTF.

The gene calls are TRBV7-9 and TRBJ1-1, with TRBD1 matching over 9 bases. The V gene end was trimmed by 5 bases and the J gene end by 4 bases; junction bases not matched to a gene: 8. This CDR3 is built from 15 residues. Per the germline V gene, CDR1 is SEHNR and CDR2 is FQNEAQ (reference sequence). The chain's CDR3 is CASSPGTGFGTEAFF. In nucleotides, the CDR3 is TGTGCCAGCAGCCCCGGGACAGGGTTTGGCACTGAAGCTTTCTTT.

This sequence joins TRBV5-1 and TRBJ1-2; D remains unclear. The V gene lost 6 bases and the J gene lost 0 bases, with 9 bases spanning the gap. The CDR3 is 13 amino acids. Germline loops: CDR1 SGHRS, CDR2 YFSETQ. DNA of the CDR3: TGCGCCAGCACGGCCTCTCCTAACTATGGCTACACCTTC. The encoded protein is CASTASPNYGYTF. Together with reference TRBV5-1 and TRBJ1-2, the CDR3 gives the full variable domain: KAGVTQTPRYLIKTRGQQVTLSCSPISGHRSVSWYQQTPGQGLQFLFEYFSETQRNKGNFPGRFSGRQFSNSRSEMNVSTLELGDSALYLCASTASPNYGYTFGSGTRLTVV.

This chain's CDR3 is CASSRGTGGRNEQYF. In DNA, the CDR3 is TGTGCCAGCTCACGAGGGACAGGGGGCAGGAACGAGCAGTACTTC. The rearrangement links TRBV18 to TRBJ2-7, with TRBD1 identical over 12 bases. V lost 4 bases, J lost 5 bases, and 6 bases stayed unmatched. The CDR3 consists of 15 residues. Germline V gene sequence: CDR1 KGHSH, CDR2 LQKENI. Using reference TRBV18 and TRBJ2-7 for the parts outside the CDR3, the full variable domain is NAGVMQNPRHLVRRRGQEARLRCSPMKGHSHVYWYRQLPEEGLKFMVYLQKENIIDESGMPKERFSAEFPKEGPSILRIQQVVRGDSAAYFCASSRGTGGRNEQYFGPGTRLTVT.

This clonotype was seen a handful of times. The chain is built from TRBV3-2 and TRBJ2-7. TRBV3-2 is annotated as a pseudogene. The CDR3 totals 10 residues. In nucleotides, the CDR3 is TGTGCCAGCAGCCAAAACGAGCAGTACGTC. It translates to CASSQNEQYV.

V usage is TRBV7-3 and J usage is TRBJ2-1; D call uncertain. The CDR3 totals 14 residues. The germline V gene encodes CDR1 SGHTA and CDR2 FQGTGA. The V and J ends lost 5 bases and 0 bases respectively, with 8 bases between them. In DNA form, the CDR3 reads TGTGCCAGCAGCCCATGGGCCTCCTACAATGAGCAGTTCTTC. It specifies CASSPWASYNEQFF.

This clonotype was counted between two and nine times. The CDR3 reads CASSSDRGRASPLHF. CDR3 in DNA: TGTGCCAGCAGTTCCGACAGGGGGCGCGCTTCACCCCTCCACTTT. This chain uses TRBV7-2 with TRBJ1-6; 10 bases agree with TRBD1. CDR1 is SGHTA, CDR2 FQGNSA, per germline. This CDR3 region has 15 residues. The junction had 8 bases not matched to a gene; V was cut back by 6 bases and J by 9 bases.

This rearrangement joins TRBV4-1 to TRBJ2-3; D gene unclear. The V gene lost 6 bases and the J gene lost 7 bases, with 20 bases spanning the gap. The CDR3 runs to 15 residues. Germline V gives CDR1 MGHRA, CDR2 YSYEKL. CDR3 in amino acids: CASSPSDQSSNTQYF. The CDR3 DNA reads TGCGCCAGCAGTCCATCAGATCAGAGTTCTAATACGCAGTATTTT.

This clonotype came up a few times. This chain links TRBV24-1 with TRBJ1-1; D perhaps matches TRBD1 (5 bases). The CDR3 loop spans 12 amino acids. Between the trimmed V and J ends, which lost 12 bases and 7 bases, there was a span of 17 bases. CDR1 and CDR2 from the germline V gene are KGHDR and SFDVKD. The CDR3 coding sequence is TGTGCCGTCGTCGGGACCTTAGGTGAAGCTTTCTTT. Translating it yields CAVVGTLGEAFF.

The V call is TRBV7-6, the J call TRBJ2-6; D possibly corresponds to TRBD1 (5 bases). The V end lost 4 bases, the J end lost 2 bases, and 12 bases lay between the germline ends. Looked up from germline, CDR1 is SGHVS and CDR2 is FNYEAQ. The CDR3 loop spans 16 amino acids. The CDR3 DNA follows: TGTGCCAGCAGCTCAACGGTAGGGGCTGGGGCCAACGTCCTGACTTTC. It specifies CASSSTVGAGANVLTF.

The genes are TRBV18 and TRBJ1-1; perhaps TRBD1 as D (5 bases). This CDR3 spans 12 amino acids. V lost 4 bases and J lost 10, with 13 bases in between. The germline CDR1 and CDR2 sequences are KGHSH and LQKENI. The CDR3 DNA reads as TGTGCCAGCTCACAACCAGGGAGGGGAGCTTTCTTT. It codes for CASSQPGRGAFF.

The rearrangement links TRBV7-9 to TRBJ2-1; possibly TRBD1 for D (6 bases). Trimming removed 2 bases at V and 0 bases at J, with 8 bases between. CDR3 length: 15 amino acids. Germline V gives CDR1 SEHNR, CDR2 FQNEAQ (reference sequence). CDR3 nucleotides: TGTGCCAGCAGCTTACAGGGGTTCTCCTACAATGAGCAGTTCTTC. As protein: CASSLQGFSYNEQFF.

V gene TRBV5-1 combines with J gene TRBJ2-5; D is unclear. V gave up 8 bases and J gave up 2 bases, with 19 bases separating them. CDR1 is SGHRS, CDR2 YFSETQ, per germline. This CDR3 has 15 amino acids. CDR3 nucleotides: TGCGCCAGGAGCCAACCCCTAACGATGCAAGAGACCCAGTACTTC. This encodes CARSQPLTMQETQYF.

V and J are TRBV6-5 and TRBJ2-7; 7 bases match TRBD1. V lost 6 bases, J lost 2 bases, and 7 bases stayed unmatched. Per germline, CDR1 MNHEY and CDR2 SVGAGI. The CDR3 has 14 amino acids. The CDR3 region has the DNA TGTGCCAGCAGCTTACAGGGGCCCACCTACGAGCAGTACGTC. As protein: CASSLQGPTYEQYV.

This chain links TRBV5-4 with TRBJ2-7, with D possibly TRBD2 on 6 matching bases. There are 15 residues in the CDR3. V lost 4 bases and J lost 7, with 21 bases in between. Germline V gene lookup returns CDR1 SGHNT and CDR2 YYREEE (reference sequence). The CDR3 sequence: CASSPRTPPGLEQYF. The CDR3 DNA reads TGTGCCAGCAGCCCACGGACTCCCCCAGGACTAGAGCAGTACTTC.

This clonotype has only a few counts. The chain has TRBV7-2 and TRBJ2-1; the D is unclear. CDR1 and CDR2 (germline): SGHTA, FQGNSA. Trimming cost V 6 bases and J 9 bases, with 9 bases left between them. CDR3 length equals 11 residues. This CDR3 reads CASSLGIEQFF. The CDR3 DNA sequence: TGTGCCAGCAGTTTGGGGATTGAGCAGTTCTTC.

This clonotype was counted a few times. The chain recombines TRBV5-5 with TRBJ2-3; 7 bases align to TRBD1. CDR1 and CDR2 (germline): SGHKS, YYEKEE (reference sequence). The J segment lost 2 bases and the V segment lost 7 bases, leaving 7 bases of the junction unmatched. This CDR3 is 14 amino acids long. The CDR3 here is CASCWDSITDTQYF. For the CDR3, the DNA is TGTGCCAGCTGTTGGGACAGTATCACAGATACGCAGTATTTT.

The chain uses TRBV6-5 and TRBJ1-3; weak D call: TRBD1 (5 bases). V was shortened by 6 bases and J by 0 bases, with 15 bases between the two germline ends. The germline V gene encodes CDR1 MNHEY and CDR2 SVGAGI. The CDR3 sequence is 16 residues long. The CDR3 nucleotides are TGTGCCAGCAGCTATGCCCGGGGGTACTCTGGAAACACCATATATTTT. Its protein product is CASSYARGYSGNTIYF.

This clonotype was counted between two and nine times. The chain is built from TRBV9 and TRBJ2-3, with 8 bases matching TRBD2. Germline V CDR1 and CDR2: SGDLS, YYNGEE. V shed 2 bases and J 0 bases; nucleotides not matched to a gene: 2. The CDR3 totals 15 residues. CDR3 protein: CASSVRGGSTDTQYF. CDR3 in DNA: TGTGCCAGCAGCGTCCGGGGGGGCAGCACAGATACGCAGTATTTT.

The V call is TRBV6-2 or TRBV6-3, the J call TRBJ2-1; 12 bases agree with TRBD2. The length of the CDR3 is 16 residues. The trim removed 0 bases at V and 5 bases at J, leaving 2 bases unmatched. The germline V gene has CDR1 MNHEY and CDR2 SVGEGT. The CDR3 sequence: CASSYSRLAGDNEQFF. The CDR3 coding sequence is TGTGCCAGCAGTTACTCTCGACTAGCGGGAGACAATGAGCAGTTCTTC.

This clonotype has just a few counts. This chain connects TRBV20-1 to TRBJ2-5, with a weak D call TRBD2 (5 bases). Trimming pared 1 base from V and 7 bases from J, leaving 16 bases between. The germline V gene has CDR1 DFQATT and CDR2 SNEGSKA (reference sequence). The CDR3 has 14 residues. The CDR3 spells CSARAADAPGTQYF. The CDR3 DNA reads as TGCAGTGCTAGAGCAGCGGACGCGCCCGGGACCCAGTACTTC.

About this clonotype: The junction does not match germline at one end; this may be a read error. V is TRBV28 and J is TRBJ1-6; 8 bases align to TRBD1. The CDR3 sequence is 15 residues long. In germline, CDR1 is MDHEN, CDR2 SYDVKM. CDR3 loop: CASSLSLRGPSPLHF. CDR3 bases: TGTGCCAGCAGCTTATCTCTCAGGGGGCCTTCACCCCTCCACTTT. The entire variable domain, with the rest obtained from reference TRBV28 and TRBJ1-6, is as follows: DVKVTQSSRYLVKRTGEKVFLECVQDMDHENMFWYRQDPGLGLRLIYFSYDVKMKEKGDIPEGYSVSREKKERFSLILESASTNQTSMYLCASSLSLRGPSPLHFGNGTRLTVT.

The V call is TRBV6-2 or TRBV6-3, the J call TRBJ2-7; D is uncertain. Between the trimmed V and J ends, which lost 2 bases and 2 bases, there was a span of 19 bases. The CDR3 loop spans 17 amino acids. Germline assignment: CDR1 MNHEY and CDR2 SVGEGT. CDR3 protein: CASSYPLYHDTAYEQYF. In DNA form, the CDR3 reads TGTGCCAGCAGTTACCCCCTCTACCATGACACGGCCTACGAGCAGTACTTC.

With regard to this clonotype: At one of its ends the junction is not consistent with the germline gene, which may arise from a read error. This chain uses TRBV28 with TRBJ2-5, with D perhaps being TRBD1 or TRBD2 (5 bases each). The CDR3 contains 13 residues. In germline, CDR1 is MDHEN, CDR2 SYDVKM. CDR3 in DNA: TGTGCCAGCAGGGGGGAATATGACAGCACCTGGGACTTC. Its translation is CASRGEYDSTWDF.